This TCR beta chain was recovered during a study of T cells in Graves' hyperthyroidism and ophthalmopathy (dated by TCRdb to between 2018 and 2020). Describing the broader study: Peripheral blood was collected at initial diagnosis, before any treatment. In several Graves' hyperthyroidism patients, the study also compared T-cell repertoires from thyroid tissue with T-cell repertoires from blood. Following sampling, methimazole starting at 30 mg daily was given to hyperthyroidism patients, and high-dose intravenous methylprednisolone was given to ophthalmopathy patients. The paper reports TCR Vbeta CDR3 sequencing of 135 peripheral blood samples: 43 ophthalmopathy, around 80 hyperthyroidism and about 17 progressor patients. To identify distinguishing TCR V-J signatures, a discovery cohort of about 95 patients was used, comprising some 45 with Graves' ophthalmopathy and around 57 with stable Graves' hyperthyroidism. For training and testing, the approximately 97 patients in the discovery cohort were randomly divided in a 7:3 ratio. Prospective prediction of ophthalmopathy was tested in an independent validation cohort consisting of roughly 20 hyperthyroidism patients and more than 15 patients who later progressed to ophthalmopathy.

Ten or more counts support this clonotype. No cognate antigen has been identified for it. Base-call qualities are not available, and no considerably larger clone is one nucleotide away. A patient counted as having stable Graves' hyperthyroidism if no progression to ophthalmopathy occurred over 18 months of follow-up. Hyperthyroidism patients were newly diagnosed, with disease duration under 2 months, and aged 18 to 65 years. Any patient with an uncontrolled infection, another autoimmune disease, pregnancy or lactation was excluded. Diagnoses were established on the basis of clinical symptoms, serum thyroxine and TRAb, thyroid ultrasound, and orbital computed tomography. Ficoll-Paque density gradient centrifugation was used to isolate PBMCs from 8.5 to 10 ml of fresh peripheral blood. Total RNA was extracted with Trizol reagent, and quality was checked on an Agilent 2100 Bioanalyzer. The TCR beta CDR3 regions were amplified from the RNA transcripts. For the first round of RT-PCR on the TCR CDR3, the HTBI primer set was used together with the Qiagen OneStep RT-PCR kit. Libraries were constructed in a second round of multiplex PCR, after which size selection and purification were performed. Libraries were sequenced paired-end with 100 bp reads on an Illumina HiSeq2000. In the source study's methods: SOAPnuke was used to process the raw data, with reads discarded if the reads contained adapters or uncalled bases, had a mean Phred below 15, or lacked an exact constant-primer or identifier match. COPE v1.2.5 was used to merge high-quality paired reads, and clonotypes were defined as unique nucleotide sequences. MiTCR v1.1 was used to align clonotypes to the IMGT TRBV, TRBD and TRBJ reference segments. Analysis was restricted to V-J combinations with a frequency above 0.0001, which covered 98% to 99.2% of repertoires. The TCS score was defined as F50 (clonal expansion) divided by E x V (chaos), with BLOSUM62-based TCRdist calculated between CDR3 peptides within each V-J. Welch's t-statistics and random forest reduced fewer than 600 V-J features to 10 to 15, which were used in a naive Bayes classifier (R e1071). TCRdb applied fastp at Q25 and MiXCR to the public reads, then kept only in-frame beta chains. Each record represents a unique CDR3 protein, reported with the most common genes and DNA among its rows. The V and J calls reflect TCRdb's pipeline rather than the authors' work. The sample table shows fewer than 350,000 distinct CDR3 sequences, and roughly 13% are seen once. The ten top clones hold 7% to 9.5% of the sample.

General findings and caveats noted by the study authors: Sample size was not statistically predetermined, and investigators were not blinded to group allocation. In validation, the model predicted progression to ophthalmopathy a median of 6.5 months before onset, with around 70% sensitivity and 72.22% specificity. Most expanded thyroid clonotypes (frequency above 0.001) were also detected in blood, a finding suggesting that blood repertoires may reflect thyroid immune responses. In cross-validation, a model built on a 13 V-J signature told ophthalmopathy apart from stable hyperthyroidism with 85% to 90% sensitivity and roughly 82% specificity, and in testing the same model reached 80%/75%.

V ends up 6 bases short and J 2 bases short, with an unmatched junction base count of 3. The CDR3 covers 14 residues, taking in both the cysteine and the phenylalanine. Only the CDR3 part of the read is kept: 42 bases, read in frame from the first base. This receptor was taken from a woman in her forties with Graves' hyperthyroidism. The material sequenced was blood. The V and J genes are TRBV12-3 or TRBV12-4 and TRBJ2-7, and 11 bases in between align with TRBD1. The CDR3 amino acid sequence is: CASSWDRGTYEQYF. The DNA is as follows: TGTGCCAGCAGCTGGGACAGGGGGACCTACGAGCAGTACTTC.